The 25 T cell receptor beta chains in this list originate from one sample, sequenced in a study of T cells after yellow fever vaccination. TCRdb processed the 5' RACE reads anew with MiXCR; each CDR3 protein has one entry. Here the sample spans about 120,000 distinct CDR3 sequences, 8% to 10% being singletons. Material: CD8+ T cells sorted from PBMCs, obtained on the day of the yellow fever booster vaccination. The source is a man aged 18 to 35 who received the YFV17D yellow fever vaccine.

This clonotype has a handful of counts. This rearrangement joins TRBV29-1 to TRBJ1-1, with a weak D call TRBD1 (5 bases). Germline V gene sequence: CDR1 SQVTM, CDR2 ANQGSEA. This CDR3 contains 11 residues. Deletions cut 6 bases from V and 11 bases from J, with 16 bases between. The CDR3 DNA reads as TGCAGCGTCCGGTGGGGGGACGGGGCTTTCTTT. This codes for CSVRWGDGAFF.

This clonotype was detected only a few times. The V and J genes are TRBV7-6 and TRBJ1-6; 8 nucleotides agree with TRBD1. The CDR3 is 15 residues long. Germline assignment: CDR1 SGHVS and CDR2 FNYEAQ. The V and J ends lost 5 bases and 10 bases, in that order; junction bases with no gene match: 10. The CDR3 reads CASSTGQAFGSPLHF. The CDR3 nucleotides read TGTGCCAGCAGCACGGGACAGGCCTTTGGGTCACCCCTCCACTTT.

There are many counts of this clonotype. The rearrangement uses TRBV5-1 and TRBJ2-1, with 8 bases that match TRBD1. Unmatched junction bases numbered 10, after V lost 4 bases and J lost 7 bases. CDR3 length equals 15 residues. CDR1 and CDR2 (germline): SGHRS, YFSETQ. This CDR3 is CASSRDRGLVNEQFF. The CDR3 DNA reads TGCGCCAGCAGCCGAGACAGGGGTTTAGTTAATGAGCAGTTCTTC.

This clonotype was detected a few times. The J gene is TRBJ2-3, the V gene TRBV19; a weak D match, TRBD1 (6 bases). Germline-derived CDR1 and CDR2 are LNHDA and SQIVND (reference sequence). The V end lost 3 bases, the J end lost 0 bases, and 13 bases lay between the germline ends. CDR3 length equals 16 residues. Here the CDR3 DNA reads TGTGCCAGTAGTATGATCGCAGGGGCTAGCACAGATACGCAGTATTTT. This sequence encodes CASSMIAGASTDTQYF.

This clonotype was seen a handful of times. The rearrangement uses TRBV29-1 and TRBJ1-5; D unclear. With 5 bases removed from V and 5 bases from J, the gap between germline ends came to 10 bases. Germline CDR1 reads SQVTM; CDR2 reads ANQGSEA. The CDR3 covers 12 residues. For the CDR3, the DNA is TGCAGCGTTTTTCAGGACCATCAGCCCCAGCATTTT. Translated: CSVFQDHQPQHF.

This clonotype was recorded a few times. V gene TRBV9 combines with J gene TRBJ1-2; possible D gene TRBD1, 5 bases. Germline V gene sequence: CDR1 SGDLS, CDR2 YYNGEE. The CDR3 runs to 14 residues. Between the trimmed V and J ends, which lost 0 bases and 7 bases, there was a span of 13 bases. CDR3 region: CASSVGDGPGGYTF. CDR3 DNA: TGTGCCAGCAGCGTAGGGGACGGGCCCGGTGGCTACACCTTC.

This clonotype was observed a handful of times. V usage is TRBV6-5 and J usage is TRBJ1-1, with D hard to call. CDR1 and CDR2 from the germline V gene are MNHEY and SVGAGI. Trimming removed 6 bases at V and 3 bases at J, with 11 bases between. The CDR3 extends over 13 amino acids. The CDR3 sequence is CASRLGLDTEAFF. CDR3 nucleotide sequence: TGTGCCAGCAGGTTGGGGTTGGACACTGAAGCTTTCTTT.

CDR3 nucleotide sequence: TGTGCCAGCAGCTTTCCCAGGGGAATTTCAGATACGCAGTATTTT. Its translation is CASSFPRGISDTQYF. The chain combines TRBV7-8 with TRBJ2-3; tentatively, D is TRBD1 (6 bases). CDR3 length: 15 residues. CDR1 is SGHVS and CDR2 is FQNEAQ in the germline V gene. Deletions cut 3 bases from V and 4 bases from J, with 14 bases between.

The chain links TRBV7-6 to TRBJ2-7, with D maybe TRBD1 (5 bases). The CDR3 is 15 amino acids. V lost 5 bases to trimming and J lost 0 bases, with 14 bases between them. The germline gives CDR1 SGHVS, CDR2 FNYEAQ. CDR3 sequence reads: CASSHNPDSSYEQYF. In nucleotides, the CDR3 is TGTGCCAGCAGCCATAACCCCGACAGCTCCTACGAGCAGTACTTC.

This clonotype was seen many times. The chain joins TRBV6-2 or TRBV6-3 to TRBJ2-2; D may be TRBD2 (5 bases). Between the trimmed V and J ends, which lost 4 bases and 4 bases, there was a span of 10 bases. The CDR3 consists of 14 residues. Germline CDR1 reads MNHEY; CDR2 reads SVGEGT. CDR3 residues: CASSSEGITGELFF. The CDR3 DNA sequence: TGTGCCAGCAGTTCTGAGGGAATCACCGGGGAGCTGTTTTTT.

This clonotype was picked up a small number of times. The chain employs TRBV4-1 and TRBJ1-1; D is perhaps TRBD1 (6 bases). There are 15 residues in the CDR3. The germline gives CDR1 MGHRA, CDR2 YSYEKL. The V gene lost 3 bases and the J gene lost 6 bases, with 17 bases spanning the gap. The CDR3 nucleotides are TGCGCCAGCAGCCAGGTGGAGGGGGGACGGGCTGAAGCTTTCTTT. This codes for CASSQVEGGRAEAFF.

The chain employs TRBV7-6 and TRBJ1-5, with 9 bases aligning to TRBD1. This CDR3 has 16 amino acids. Per germline, CDR1 SGHVS and CDR2 FNYEAQ. The V segment lost 5 bases and the J segment 3 bases; nucleotides outside the gene matches: 8. CDR3 protein: CASSLRQGGFNQPQHF. The CDR3 nucleotides read TGTGCCAGCAGCCTGAGACAGGGGGGTTTCAATCAGCCCCAGCATTTT.

The J gene is TRBJ1-1, the V gene TRBV29-1; D might be TRBD1 (6 bases). The CDR3 is made up of 14 amino acids. Deletions cut 4 bases from V and 0 bases from J, with 12 bases between. Germline V lookup: CDR1 SQVTM, CDR2 ANQGSEA. The CDR3 spells CSVVGRGMNTEAFF. CDR3 bases: TGCAGCGTTGTAGGCAGGGGAATGAACACTGAAGCTTTCTTT.

This clonotype was counted between two and nine times. J is TRBJ2-3 and V is TRBV27; possibly TRBD2 for D (6 bases). The CDR3 is 16 residues long. The V end lost 1 base, the J end lost 1 base, and 12 bases lay between the germline ends. Germline V gene lookup returns CDR1 MNHEY and CDR2 SMNVEV (reference sequence). In DNA, the CDR3 is TGTGCCAGCAGTTTATACGGGGGTATGGGCACAGATACGCAGTATTTT. Translation gives CASSLYGGMGTDTQYF.

This chain connects TRBV7-9 to TRBJ1-1; TRBD1 might be the D (5 bases). This CDR3 has 14 amino acids. The V end lost 1 base, the J end lost 5 bases, and 11 bases lay between the germline ends. The germline CDR1 and CDR2 sequences are SEHNR and FQNEAQ (reference sequence). CDR3 region: CASSLGSGPTEAFF. The CDR3 nucleotides read TGTGCCAGCAGCTTAGGGTCGGGACCTACTGAAGCTTTCTTT. The full variable domain, with the rest looked up from reference TRBV7-9 and TRBJ1-1, is DTGVSQNPRHKITKRGQNVTFRCDPISEHNRLYWYRQTLGQGPEFLTYFQNEAQLEKSRLLSDRFSAERPKGSFSTLEIQRTEQGDSAMYLCASSLGSGPTEAFFGQGTRLTVV.

The chain uses TRBV12-3 or TRBV12-4 and TRBJ2-5; D not resolved. V was shortened by 5 bases and J by 3 bases, with 19 bases between the two germline ends. The CDR3 covers 16 residues. CDR3 in DNA: TGTGCCAGCAGTCTCGATCAGCTGGACCTTAAAGAGACCCAGTACTTC. Amino acids: CASSLDQLDLKETQYF.

This chain joins TRBV6-6 and TRBJ1-4; D call uncertain. The CDR3 is 13 residues long. The germline V gene encodes CDR1 MNHNY and CDR2 SVGAGI (reference sequence). Trimming took 6 bases from V and 8 from J, leaving 13 bases between them. The CDR3 coding sequence is TGTGCCAGCAGGGCCAAGGCGGGGGAAAAACTGTTTTTT. As protein: CASRAKAGEKLFF.

This clonotype was counted only a few times. The rearrangement uses TRBV10-3 and TRBJ2-3, with 7 bases aligning to TRBD2. Trimming cost V 5 bases and J 3 bases; bases outside gene matches: 23. The CDR3 is made up of 20 amino acids. CDR1 and CDR2 from the germline V gene are ENHRY and SYGVKD. CDR3 in amino acids: CAISRAFGDSRVGGTDTQYF. The CDR3 DNA follows: TGTGCCATCAGTCGAGCGTTTGGGGACTCCAGGGTCGGGGGGACAGATACGCAGTATTTT.

The J gene is TRBJ2-7, the V gene TRBV7-8; D gene unclear. Per the germline V gene, CDR1 is SGHVS and CDR2 is FQNEAQ. V lost 4 bases and J 7 bases, leaving 11 bases between the germline ends. This CDR3 is 12 amino acids long. The CDR3: CASSSLRGEQYV. CDR3 in DNA: TGTGCCAGCAGCTCCCTCCGTGGTGAGCAGTACGTC.

This clonotype was seen a handful of times. The chain has TRBV7-9 and TRBJ1-2; 7 positions match TRBD1. Losses at the gene ends were 5 bases for V and 5 bases for J; bases not matched to a gene: 11. The CDR3 is made up of 15 amino acids. In germline, CDR1 is SEHNR, CDR2 FQNEAQ (reference sequence). Written as DNA, the CDR3 is TGTGCCAGCAGCGAGACAGGGCCATCAGTATATGGCTACACCTTC. It translates to CASSETGPSVYGYTF.

This clonotype was seen at least ten times. The rearrangement joins TRBV7-2 to TRBJ2-7; 9 bases are a match to TRBD1. The ends lost 4 bases at V and 7 bases at J; junction bases unmatched: 5. The CDR3 has 13 residues. Germline assignment: CDR1 SGHTA and CDR2 FQGNSA. The CDR3 region has the DNA TGTGCCAGCAGCTCTGGGACAGGGTGGGAGCAGTACTTC. It translates to CASSSGTGWEQYF.

This clonotype was counted between two and nine times. The chain uses TRBV11-2 and TRBJ1-2, with 8 bases fitting TRBD1. Germline CDR1 and CDR2: SGHAT and FQNNGV. This CDR3 contains 13 residues. Losses at the gene ends were 3 bases for V and 5 bases for J; bases not matched to a gene: 2. This chain's CDR3 is CASSFRTGYGYTF. DNA for the CDR3: TGTGCCAGCAGCTTTAGGACAGGGTATGGCTACACCTTC.

This clonotype was seen many times. This chain joins TRBV7-9 and TRBJ2-4; possibly TRBD1 or TRBD2 for D (6 bases each). From germline, CDR1 is SEHNR and CDR2 FQNEAQ (reference sequence). The CDR3 extends over 18 amino acids. The V and J ends lost 4 bases and 7 bases respectively, with 26 bases between them. CDR3 DNA sequence: TGTGCCAGCAGCTCCGTAGTCCACGGGGGCCCAGGAGGTAACATTCAGTACTTC. This translates into CASSSVVHGGPGGNIQYF. Supplemented by reference TRBV7-9 and TRBJ2-4, the full variable domain reads DTGVSQNPRHKITKRGQNVTFRCDPISEHNRLYWYRQTLGQGPEFLTYFQNEAQLEKSRLLSDRFSAERPKGSFSTLEIQRTEQGDSAMYLCASSSVVHGGPGGNIQYFGAGTRLSVL.

J is TRBJ2-2 and V is TRBV4-1, with 8 nucleotides matching TRBD2. The V segment lost 0 bases and the J segment 5 bases; nucleotides outside the gene matches: 5. The CDR3 extends over 16 amino acids. Germline CDR1 is MGHRA and CDR2 is YSYEKL. This chain's CDR3 is CASSQDGGLGTGELFF. In DNA, the CDR3 is TGCGCCAGCAGCCAAGATGGGGGACTAGGAACCGGGGAGCTGTTTTTT.

V usage is TRBV2 and J usage is TRBJ2-7; D may be TRBD1 or TRBD2 (5 bases each). The CDR3 runs 13 residues. Germline values: CDR1 SNHLY, CDR2 FYNNEI. V dropped 8 bases and J dropped 3 bases, with 14 bases sitting between them. CDR3 protein: CASGLSGSYEQYV. CDR3 DNA: TGTGCCAGCGGTCTTTCAGGGAGCTACGAGCAGTACGTC.